The present entry profiles one T cell receptor beta chain with its context. TCRdb passed the 5' RACE reads through MiXCR, listing each CDR3 protein once. The data contain 130,000 to 150,000 distinct CDR3 sequences, roughly 8.3% of them singletons. The V and J ends lost 5 bases and 2 bases respectively, with 15 bases between them. This CDR3 has 15 amino acids. The germline gives CDR1 KGHDR, CDR2 SFDVKD. The sample comes from a study of CD8 T cells in ankylosing spondylitis. Sequencing was done on a sample of synovial fluid, either unsorted or a sorted T cell fraction (not recorded which). The V and J genes are TRBV24-1 and TRBJ2-7; tentatively, D is TRBD2 (6 bases). The clonotype comes from a male donor with ankylosing spondylitis. For the CDR3, the DNA is TGTGCCACCAGTGTCGGCGGGGCAGGGACCTACGAGCAGTACTTC. Protein: CATSVGGAGTYEQYF.